Listed below are T cell receptor beta chains from one sample, sequenced in a study of cytomegalovirus exposure and HLA in healthy donors. Assay used: immunoSEQ multiplex PCR; TCRdb lists only in-frame clones, some missing. The sample records roughly 100,000 clones, around 77% being singletons. Sequencing was performed on PBMCs. These TCRs come from a woman aged 40 to 50 in good health and CMV-seropositive. CDR3s include the opening cysteine and the closing phenylalanine or tryptophan. Fields, in order: D gene, J gene, clone size, CDR3 length, V gene, CDR3 DNA, CDR3 protein. The D gene is left open where the match is weak. A row's size may be missing; if present it is once, few, many or a size class.

d_gene: .
j_gene: TRBJ2-7
abundance: .
len: 13
v_gene: TRBV19
CDR3nt: TGTGCCAGTAGTACGGGACACTTATACGAGCAGTACTTC
CDR3aa: CASSTGHLYEQYF

d_gene: .
j_gene: TRBJ1-2
abundance: .
len: 13
v_gene: TRBV7-9
CDR3nt: TGTGCCAGCAGGAGGGGGGGTAACTATGGCTACACCTTC
CDR3aa: CASRRGGNYGYTF

d_gene: TRBD1
j_gene: TRBJ1-5
abundance: few
len: 16
v_gene: TRBV4-2
CDR3nt: TGTGCCAGCAGCCAAAGGGACACAGGGGGCGATCAGCCCCAGCATTTT
CDR3aa: CASSQRDTGGDQPQHF

d_gene: TRBD1
j_gene: TRBJ2-3
abundance: .
len: 16
v_gene: TRBV7-9
CDR3nt: TGTGCCAGCAGCCCACCCGGGACAGGGGTACTGGATACGCAGTATTTT
CDR3aa: CASSPPGTGVLDTQYF

d_gene: TRBD1
j_gene: TRBJ1-1
abundance: .
len: 14
v_gene: TRBV9
CDR3nt: TGTGCCAGCAGCGTAGGGACAGGGGTGGGCCTCGCTTTCTTT
CDR3aa: CASSVGTGVGLAFF

d_gene: TRBD1
j_gene: TRBJ1-5
abundance: .
len: 15
v_gene: TRBV28
CDR3nt: TGTGCCAGCAGTTTCGGACAGGGGAGAGGTCAGCCCCAGCATTTT
CDR3aa: CASSFGQGRGQPQHF

d_gene: .
j_gene: TRBJ2-6
abundance: once
len: 17
v_gene: TRBV4-2
CDR3nt: TGTGCCAGCAGCCAAGATATGGCAGGCCCTGGGGCCAACGTCCTGACTTTC
CDR3aa: CASSQDMAGPGANVLTF

d_gene: TRBD1
j_gene: TRBJ1-2
abundance: .
len: 15
v_gene: TRBV19
CDR3nt: TGTGCCAGTAGCCATCGGACAGGGGCTAACTATGGCTACACCTTC
CDR3aa: CASSHRTGANYGYTF

d_gene: TRBD2
j_gene: TRBJ2-3
abundance: .
len: 16
v_gene: TRBV5-1
CDR3nt: TGCGCCAGCAGCTTGGCGACTAGCGCTAGCACAGATACGCAGTATTTT
CDR3aa: CASSLATSASTDTQYF

d_gene: .
j_gene: TRBJ2-7
abundance: .
len: 14
v_gene: TRBV19
CDR3nt: TGTGCCAGTAGTACCCCCGGACAGATCTACGAGCAGTACTTC
CDR3aa: CASSTPGQIYEQYF

d_gene: TRBD1
j_gene: TRBJ1-2
abundance: once
len: 15
v_gene: TRBV11-3
CDR3nt: TGTGCCAGCAGCCCGATGACAGGGGGAAAGGATGGCTACACCTTC
CDR3aa: CASSPMTGGKDGYTF

d_gene: TRBD1
j_gene: TRBJ2-2
abundance: .
len: 15
v_gene: TRBV6-5
CDR3nt: TGTGCCAGCAGTTGCGGACAGGGGGATCACGGGGAGCTGTTTTTT
CDR3aa: CASSCGQGDHGELFF

d_gene: TRBD1
j_gene: TRBJ2-1
abundance: few
len: 15
v_gene: TRBV25-1
CDR3nt: TGTGCCAGCAGTGACACAGGGGGCCACTACAATGAGCAGTTCTTC
CDR3aa: CASSDTGGHYNEQFF

d_gene: .
j_gene: TRBJ2-2
abundance: few
len: 16
v_gene: TRBV19
CDR3nt: TGTGCCAGTAGTATAGGCAGGGGAAGTAACACCGGGGAGCTGTTTTTT
CDR3aa: CASSIGRGSNTGELFF

d_gene: .
j_gene: TRBJ2-2
abundance: .
len: 15
v_gene: TRBV11-3
CDR3nt: TGTGCCAGCAGCTTGGGTCAGGGAAGTACCGGGGAGCTGTTTTTT
CDR3aa: CASSLGQGSTGELFF

d_gene: .
j_gene: TRBJ2-5
abundance: .
len: 13
v_gene: TRBV14
CDR3nt: TGTGCCAGCAGCCAAGCGGGTACGGGGACCCAGTACTTC
CDR3aa: CASSQAGTGTQYF

d_gene: .
j_gene: TRBJ1-4
abundance: .
len: 17
v_gene: TRBV7-8
CDR3nt: TGTGCCAGCAGCTTAGCGGTTCGTGGCATTAATAATGAAAAACTGTTTTTT
CDR3aa: CASSLAVRGINNEKLFF

d_gene: TRBD1
j_gene: TRBJ2-3
abundance: .
len: 15
v_gene: TRBV6-4
CDR3nt: TGTGCCAGCAGTGACTCGAGGGGGCACACAGATACGCAGTATTTT
CDR3aa: CASSDSRGHTDTQYF

d_gene: TRBD2
j_gene: TRBJ2-3
abundance: .
len: 17
v_gene: TRBV28
CDR3nt: TGTGCCAGCAGTTCGATCCAGCGGGGGGATGTCACAGATACGCAGTATTTT
CDR3aa: CASSSIQRGDVTDTQYF

d_gene: .
j_gene: TRBJ2-3
abundance: .
len: 14
v_gene: TRBV4-3
CDR3nt: TGCGCCAGCAGCCAGAGTCCTATCACAGATACGCAGTATTTT
CDR3aa: CASSQSPITDTQYF

d_gene: .
j_gene: TRBJ2-6
abundance: once
len: 16
v_gene: TRBV2
CDR3nt: TGTGCCAGCAGTGAAGGCGGACTCTCTGGGGCCAACGTCCTGACTTTC
CDR3aa: CASSEGGLSGANVLTF

d_gene: .
j_gene: TRBJ2-6
abundance: .
len: 17
v_gene: TRBV5-5
CDR3nt: TGTGCCAGCAGCTTGGTACTGACAGGATCTGGGGCCAACGTCCTGACTTTC
CDR3aa: CASSLVLTGSGANVLTF

d_gene: .
j_gene: TRBJ1-4
abundance: .
len: 12
v_gene: TRBV28
CDR3nt: TGTGCCAGCAACGTCGGGAATGAAAAACTGTTTTTT
CDR3aa: CASNVGNEKLFF

d_gene: .
j_gene: TRBJ1-2
abundance: few
len: 14
v_gene: TRBV27
CDR3nt: TGTGCCAGCAGTTTTGTGACCGGGAACGATGGCTACACCTTC
CDR3aa: CASSFVTGNDGYTF

d_gene: .
j_gene: TRBJ2-3
abundance: .
len: 16
v_gene: TRBV11-3
CDR3nt: TGTGCCAGCAGCTTAGTCAGGGGCGGAGGCACAGATACGCAGTATTTT
CDR3aa: CASSLVRGGGTDTQYF

d_gene: .
j_gene: TRBJ2-2
abundance: .
len: 17
v_gene: TRBV4-1
CDR3nt: TGCGCCAGCAGCCAACGGACCGGGACTCAGGGTTCCGGGGAGCTGTTTTTT
CDR3aa: CASSQRTGTQGSGELFF

d_gene: .
j_gene: TRBJ1-1
abundance: .
len: 12
v_gene: TRBV5-1
CDR3nt: TGCGCCAGCAAGACAGGAACCGCTGAAGCTTTCTTT
CDR3aa: CASKTGTAEAFF

d_gene: TRBD1
j_gene: TRBJ2-5
abundance: .
len: 15
v_gene: TRBV11-3
CDR3nt: TGTGCCAGCAGCTTAGGTTGGGACAGGCAAGAGACCCAGTACTTC
CDR3aa: CASSLGWDRQETQYF

d_gene: .
j_gene: TRBJ2-2
abundance: .
len: 15
v_gene: TRBV6-4
CDR3nt: TGTGCCAGCAGTGACGGACTACCGAACACCGGGGAGCTGTTTTTT
CDR3aa: CASSDGLPNTGELFF

d_gene: TRBD2
j_gene: TRBJ2-7
abundance: .
len: 13
v_gene: TRBV28
CDR3nt: TGTGCCAGCAGGAGCGGGGGTTCCTACGAGCAGTACTTC
CDR3aa: CASRSGGSYEQYF

d_gene: .
j_gene: TRBJ2-1
abundance: .
len: 13
v_gene: TRBV5-4
CDR3nt: TGTGCCAGCAGCTTGGATTGGTGGGAGGAGCAGTTCTTC
CDR3aa: CASSLDWWEEQFF

d_gene: .
j_gene: TRBJ1-1
abundance: .
len: 17
v_gene: TRBV28
CDR3nt: TGTGCCAGCAGTCCCTTTAGAGGGACAAAACAGAACACTGAAGCTTTCTTT
CDR3aa: CASSPFRGTKQNTEAFF

d_gene: TRBD1
j_gene: TRBJ1-5
abundance: .
len: 15
v_gene: TRBV2
CDR3nt: TGTGCCAGCAGCGAGACAGGGAGGAGCAATCAGCCCCAGCATTTT
CDR3aa: CASSETGRSNQPQHF

d_gene: .
j_gene: TRBJ2-3
abundance: .
len: 15
v_gene: TRBV4-3
CDR3nt: TGCGCCAGCAGCCAGAAGTGGGGGCGTACAGATACGCAGTATTTT
CDR3aa: CASSQKWGRTDTQYF

d_gene: .
j_gene: TRBJ1-1
abundance: .
len: 16
v_gene: TRBV4-1
CDR3nt: TGCGCCAGCAGCCAAGATCCGCACAGGTCGAACACTGAAGCTTTCTTT
CDR3aa: CASSQDPHRSNTEAFF

d_gene: .
j_gene: TRBJ2-7
abundance: .
len: 15
v_gene: TRBV7-2
CDR3nt: TGTGCCAGCAGCCCAGGCCGGGTCAGGAGGTTCGAGCAGTACTTC
CDR3aa: CASSPGRVRRFEQYF

d_gene: .
j_gene: TRBJ1-3
abundance: .
len: 14
v_gene: TRBV10-3
CDR3nt: TGTGCCATCAGTTCACAGGGTCCTGGAAACACCATATATTTT
CDR3aa: CAISSQGPGNTIYF

d_gene: TRBD1
j_gene: TRBJ1-1
abundance: .
len: 15
v_gene: TRBV5-1
CDR3nt: TGCGCCAGCAGCCCCCGAGGGGGCTCGAACACTGAAGCTTTCTTT
CDR3aa: CASSPRGGSNTEAFF

d_gene: .
j_gene: TRBJ2-7
abundance: once
len: 11
v_gene: TRBV7-2
CDR3nt: TGTGCCAGCAGCGTTTACTACGAGCAGTACTTC
CDR3aa: CASSVYYEQYF

d_gene: TRBD2
j_gene: TRBJ2-3
abundance: .
len: 14
v_gene: TRBV11-2
CDR3nt: TGTGCCAGCAGCTTATTGACTAGCGGGGATACGCAGTATTTT
CDR3aa: CASSLLTSGDTQYF

d_gene: .
j_gene: TRBJ2-1
abundance: .
len: 11
v_gene: TRBV20-1
CDR3nt: TGCAGTGGTCGCTCCTACAATGAGCAGTTCTTC
CDR3aa: CSGRSYNEQFF

d_gene: .
j_gene: TRBJ1-2
abundance: .
len: 13
v_gene: TRBV10-3
CDR3nt: TGTGCCAACCAACAGGGAACCAACTATGGCTACACCTTC
CDR3aa: CANQQGTNYGYTF

d_gene: TRBD1
j_gene: TRBJ2-6
abundance: .
len: 19
v_gene: TRBV7-6
CDR3nt: TGTGCCAGCAGTAGAAGGGGGCGTTCTCCGTCCTCTGGGGCCAACGTCCTGACTTTC
CDR3aa: CASSRRGRSPSSGANVLTF

d_gene: .
j_gene: TRBJ2-7
abundance: .
len: 14
v_gene: TRBV10-1
CDR3nt: TGCGCCAGCACCAGGGGCAGGGGTTCCTACGAGCAGTACTTC
CDR3aa: CASTRGRGSYEQYF

d_gene: TRBD1
j_gene: TRBJ1-2
abundance: few
len: 15
v_gene: TRBV7-9
CDR3nt: TGTGCCAGCAGCCGTGGACTGGGACAGGAGCATGGCTACACCTTC
CDR3aa: CASSRGLGQEHGYTF

d_gene: .
j_gene: TRBJ2-5
abundance: .
len: 13
v_gene: TRBV5-6
CDR3nt: TGTGCCAGCATTCAATGGCCCGGGGAGACCCAGTACTTC
CDR3aa: CASIQWPGETQYF

d_gene: .
j_gene: TRBJ2-7
abundance: once
len: 12
v_gene: TRBV5-1
CDR3nt: TGCGCCAGCAGCTCACAGGAGGGCGAGCAGTACTTC
CDR3aa: CASSSQEGEQYF

d_gene: .
j_gene: TRBJ1-2
abundance: .
len: 14
v_gene: TRBV2
CDR3nt: TGTGCCAGCAGTGCCCAGGGTAGGGACTATGGCTACACCTTC
CDR3aa: CASSAQGRDYGYTF

d_gene: TRBD1
j_gene: TRBJ2-3
abundance: .
len: 16
v_gene: TRBV13
CDR3nt: TGTGCCAGCAGCTTCCGGGACAGGGGAAGCACAGATACGCAGTATTTT
CDR3aa: CASSFRDRGSTDTQYF

d_gene: TRBD1
j_gene: TRBJ2-2
abundance: once
len: 18
v_gene: TRBV9
CDR3nt: TGTGCCAGCAGCGAAGGGACAGGGGAGCCGGGGAACACCGGGGAGCTGTTTTTT
CDR3aa: CASSEGTGEPGNTGELFF

d_gene: .
j_gene: TRBJ1-3
abundance: .
len: 15
v_gene: TRBV14
CDR3nt: TGTGCCAGCAGCCCCCGGGGGGGTGCGGGAAACACCATATATTTT
CDR3aa: CASSPRGGAGNTIYF

d_gene: .
j_gene: TRBJ2-7
abundance: .
len: 17
v_gene: TRBV11-2
CDR3nt: TGTGCCAGCAGCTTAGGTAGTACGTGGGGGGAAAAGTACGAGCAGTACTTC
CDR3aa: CASSLGSTWGEKYEQYF

d_gene: TRBD2
j_gene: TRBJ2-2
abundance: .
len: 16
v_gene: TRBV7-9
CDR3nt: TGTGCCAGCAGCTCTAGCGGGAGGGCCCCCACCGGGGAGCTGTTTTTT
CDR3aa: CASSSSGRAPTGELFF

d_gene: TRBD2
j_gene: TRBJ2-1
abundance: .
len: 16
v_gene: TRBV11-2
CDR3nt: TGTGCCAGCAGCTTAGGGGCGGGACTAGCGGGACGGGAGCAGTTCTTC
CDR3aa: CASSLGAGLAGREQFF

d_gene: TRBD1
j_gene: TRBJ1-1
abundance: .
len: 12
v_gene: TRBV7-9
CDR3nt: TGTGCCAGCAGCTCCCAGACAGGGGAAGCTTTCTTT
CDR3aa: CASSSQTGEAFF

d_gene: TRBD1
j_gene: TRBJ2-5
abundance: .
len: 16
v_gene: TRBV27
CDR3nt: TGTGCCAGCAGCCCGAATCCGGGACAGGGGCAAGAGACCCAGTACTTC
CDR3aa: CASSPNPGQGQETQYF

d_gene: .
j_gene: TRBJ1-3
abundance: .
len: 14
v_gene: TRBV9
CDR3nt: TGTGCCAGCAGCGTAGGGGCCCCGGGAAACACCATATATTTT
CDR3aa: CASSVGAPGNTIYF

d_gene: TRBD1
j_gene: TRBJ2-1
abundance: .
len: 16
v_gene: TRBV6-1
CDR3nt: TGTGCCAGCAGTGTCAGGACAGGGGGGCTTTACAATGAGCAGTTCTTC
CDR3aa: CASSVRTGGLYNEQFF